This T cell receptor (beta chain) was retrieved from a study of blood T cell repertoires in COVID-19. Study background: Samples representing acute and convalescent COVID-19 were sourced from the United States, Italy and Spain. Sources were T cells, B-cell-depleted T cells, or PBMCs; the material itself was cDNA or gDNA.

Per germline, CDR1 LNHDA and CDR2 SQIVND (reference sequence). There are 16 residues in the CDR3. In the authors' methods: The assay estimated nucleated cells by amplifying reference gene primers. Here immunoSEQ multiplex PCR was the method, and the copy in TCRdb shows in-frame clones only, minus some. V, J and clone size are taken as reported in that table, and D and trimming were inferred from the DNA itself. The sample yields 30,000 to 40,000 clones, about 87% seen once. Points on this clone: A read error may produce the germline difference seen at one junction end.

Input material: peripheral blood. This TCR was sampled from a human donor in a cohort sampled during active COVID-19. The rearrangement links TRBV19 to TRBJ1-2; TRBD1 aligns across 7 bases. The CDR3 sequence: CASSIESGRGTYGYIF. Written as DNA, the CDR3 is TGTGCCAGTAGTATAGAGTCAGGCAGGGGGACCTATGGCTACATCTTC.